This TCR beta chain was documented in a study of glioma-infiltrating T cells. The V segment lost 6 bases and the J segment 6 bases; nucleotides outside the gene matches: 7. CDR1 and CDR2 (germline): MNHEY, SMNVEV (reference sequence). The CDR3 loop spans 14 amino acids. Using RNA template, CDR3s of TCR alpha and beta were amplified with iRepertoire arm-PCR. One-step reverse transcription and amplification started from about 100-400 ng of tissue mRNA or PBMC total RNA. One entry per CDR3 protein results from TCRdb running MiXCR on the multiplex PCR reads. Among approximately 100,000 distinct CDR3 sequences listed, roughly 30% were seen once. The study, taken as a whole, reports: Non-neoplastic patients had below-expected tissue-blood divergence, while all gliomas exceeded expectation. Very few CDR3 sequences were shared between tissue and blood.

Ten or more counts support this clonotype. Its antigen is unknown. Material: glioma tissue, nonneoplastic brain tissue, or PBMCs (not recorded which). The clonotype comes from a human donor with low-grade glioma or glioblastoma, undergoing nonglioma brain surgery, or in good health (not recorded which). This chain uses TRBV27 with TRBJ2-7, with 11 bases that match TRBD2. The CDR3, as DNA: TGTGCCAGCAGCCTACTAGCGGGGGTCACCGAGCAGTACTTC. Translating gives CASSLLAGVTEQYF.